The T cell receptor beta chain described here comes from a study of human thymus T cells. As for this clone: The antigen remains undetermined.

Using immunoSEQ multiplex PCR, the repertoire was profiled, and TCRdb retains in-frame clones only, with some absent. The sample holds about 130,000 clones, around 96% seen once. Corrective heart surgery yielded the resections from which the thymus tissue came. Among the donors, all were healthy Finnish infants having corrective surgery for congenital heart defects. Findings and limits, study-wide: Related research examined unrelated individuals and reported that their thymic repertoires overlapped highly. Repertoires sampled from thymus and blood appeared biased in V and J gene usage.

Sequencing was carried out using thymus tissue. The clonotype originates from a boy younger than two with a congenital heart defect but otherwise immunologically healthy.

CDR3 region: CASSFRDRGRYSNQPQHF. Written as DNA, the CDR3 is TGTGCCAGCAGTTTCCGGGACAGGGGACGATATAGCAATCAGCCCCAGCATTTT. This sequence joins TRBV28 and TRBJ1-5; 10 nucleotides line up with TRBD1. The germline CDR1 and CDR2 sequences are MDHEN and SYDVKM. V gave up 3 bases and J gave up 0 bases; unmatched junction bases: 8. The CDR3 spans 18 residues.